The clone carrying this T cell receptor (beta chain) was recorded a few times. The target antigen is unknown. These data belong to a study of T cells after yellow fever vaccination. Overall study: Fractions low in cell number were prepared with SMART-Seq v4 Ultra Low Input.

A universal primer site and UMIs were added as TCR cDNA was made by 5'RACE template switching. TCRdb used MiXCR to reprocess the 5' RACE reads, holding one entry per CDR3 protein. The sample lists roughly 320,000 distinct CDR3 sequences, about 10% occurring once. Study results and limitations: Reappearing after the booster were most of the clones from primary vaccination (about 95% CD4, roughly 86% CD8). Weaker overall was a secondary response that nonetheless peaked faster, on day 5 versus 15.

Per germline, CDR1 MNHEY and CDR2 SVGEGT. V gave up 6 bases and J gave up 2 bases; unmatched junction bases: 6. The length of the CDR3 is 14 residues. Sequences were derived from CD4+ T cells sorted from PBMCs, sampled 45 days after the yellow fever booster vaccination. The chain carries TRBV6-2 or TRBV6-3 and TRBJ2-5, with 7 bases matching TRBD2. The TCR originated in a man between 18 and 35 years old who received the YFV17D yellow fever vaccine. Here the CDR3 reads CASSPSGEQETQYF. The DNA of the CDR3 is TGTGCCAGCAGCCCCAGCGGGGAACAAGAGACCCAGTACTTC.